This TCR beta chain was sequenced in a study of blood T cell repertoires in COVID-19. Turning to the study itself: Sites across the United States, Italy and Spain contributed samples from acute and convalescent COVID-19.

Authors' methods: From reference gene primer amplification, estimates of nucleated cell counts were derived. Profiled with immunoSEQ multiplex PCR; TCRdb holds only in-frame clones, not every one. V and J calls and clone size are as listed in that table; D and trimming were resolved from the DNA. This table has 250,000 to 350,000 clones, approximately 87% appearing once. The CDR3 has 14 residues. CDR1 and CDR2 from the germline V gene are MDHEN and SYDVKM. V lost 6 bases and J lost 1; bases outside the gene matches: 3. The sequence derives from a woman aged 45-60 years with active or convalescent COVID-19. The chain employs TRBV28 and TRBJ1-1, with TRBD1 identical over 9 bases. The sequenced sample consisted of peripheral blood. The CDR3 region has the DNA TGTGCCAGCAGCCCGGGACAGGGGAACACTGAAGCTTTCTTT. As protein: CASSPGQGNTEAFF. Variable domain in full (rest from reference TRBV28 and TRBJ1-1): DVKVTQSSRYLVKRTGEKVFLECVQDMDHENMFWYRQDPGLGLRLIYFSYDVKMKEKGDIPEGYSVSREKKERFSLILESASTNQTSMYLCASSPGQGNTEAFFGQGTRLTVV.